These 11 T cell receptor beta chains were all obtained from the same sample, sequenced in a study of blood T cell repertoires in COVID-19. The repertoire was sequenced with immunoSEQ multiplex PCR; TCRdb's copy has only in-frame clones and lacks some. The data contain 100,000 to 150,000 clones, 80% to 95% of them singletons. The sequencing input was peripheral blood. These receptors all stem from a man aged 50 or older with COVID-19, enrolled during active disease.

CDR3 in DNA: TGTGCCAGTAGTATCGGGTACCCTGGTGGCTACACCTTC. It yields the protein CASSIGYPGGYTF. The V call is TRBV19, the J call TRBJ1-2, with D hard to call. Trimming pared 3 bases from V and 7 bases from J, leaving 12 bases between. Per the germline V gene, CDR1 is LNHDA and CDR2 is SQIVND (reference sequence). The CDR3 runs 13 residues.

The genes are TRBV6-5 and TRBJ1-2; 8 bases fit TRBD1. The CDR3 spans 13 residues. V gave up 5 bases and J gave up 8 bases; unmatched junction bases: 7. Germline V gene lookup returns CDR1 MNHEY and CDR2 SVGAGI. The CDR3 DNA reads as TGTGCCAGCAGTAACCGGGACAGGAGGGGCTACACCTTC. This encodes CASSNRDRRGYTF.

The chain carries TRBV15 and TRBJ2-5, with 10 bases aligning to TRBD1. V was clipped by 5 bases and J by 3 bases; unmatched bases: 15. This CDR3 spans 18 amino acids. Germline V gene sequence: CDR1 LNHNV, CDR2 YYDKDF (reference sequence). CDR3 DNA sequence: TGTGCCACCAGCGGTTCGGACAGGGGGAATTTTAATGAAGAGACCCAGTACTTC. It yields the protein CATSGSDRGNFNEETQYF. The full variable domain, with the rest looked up from reference TRBV15 and TRBJ2-5, is DAMVIQNPRYQVTQFGKPVTLSCSQTLNHNVMYWYQQKSSQAPKLLFHYYDKDFNNEADTPDNFQSRRPNTSFCFLDIRSPGLGDTAMYLCATSGSDRGNFNEETQYFGPGTRLLVL.

V and J are TRBV30 and TRBJ2-6; 11 nucleotides line up with TRBD1. Germline loops: CDR1 GTSNPN, CDR2 SVGIG (reference sequence). CDR3 length: 15 amino acids. V lost 7 bases, J lost 4 bases, and 6 bases stayed unmatched. The CDR3 is CALGTGGSGANVLTF. CDR3 nucleotides: TGTGCCTTAGGGACAGGGGGATCGGGGGCCAACGTCCTGACTTTC.

This chain links TRBV5-6 with TRBJ2-2; possibly TRBD2 for D (6 bases). Germline V gives CDR1 SGHDT, CDR2 YYEEEE. V lost 4 bases, J lost 4 bases, and 17 bases lay in between. The CDR3 is 16 amino acids. The chain's CDR3 is CASSPFGGKVTGELFF. As DNA, the CDR3 is TGTGCCAGCAGCCCCTTCGGAGGGAAGGTCACCGGGGAGCTGTTTTTT.

To note about this clone: The same CDR3 arises from other DNA sequences in this sample as well. The chain couples TRBV7-2 to TRBJ2-3; D not certain. CDR1 SGHTA and CDR2 FQGNSA come from the germline V gene. V was cut by 4 bases and J by 2 bases, with 4 bases left in between. The CDR3 sequence is 12 residues long. CDR3 bases: TGTGCCAGCAGCTCTTACACAGATACGCAGTATTTT. This encodes CASSSYTDTQYF.

This chain uses TRBV9 with TRBJ2-1, with D maybe TRBD2 (6 bases). CDR3 length: 16 residues. Germline V gene sequence: CDR1 SGDLS, CDR2 YYNGEE. Deletions cut 0 bases from V and 2 bases from J, with 12 bases between. CDR3 protein: CASSVERVGTYNEQFF. The CDR3 coding sequence is TGTGCCAGCAGCGTAGAGCGGGTGGGGACCTACAATGAGCAGTTCTTC.

The chain joins TRBV7-9 to TRBJ1-2; tentative D call: TRBD1 (6 bases). The CDR3 consists of 13 residues. CDR1 is SEHNR, CDR2 FQNEAQ, per germline (reference sequence). V lost 4 bases and J 8 bases, leaving 14 bases between the germline ends. Written as DNA, the CDR3 is TGTGCCAGCAGCTCAATACAGGGAGTCGGCTACACCTTC. Its translation: CASSSIQGVGYTF.

V usage is TRBV3-1 (or the pseudogene TRBV3-2) and J usage is TRBJ1-2, with D possibly matching TRBD1 (6 bases). The CDR3 is 14 amino acids. V lost 0 bases and J 7 bases, leaving 12 bases between the germline ends. Germline V gene data show CDR1 as LGHDT and CDR2 as YNNKEL (reference sequence). The CDR3 spells CASSQEVTGFGYTF. The CDR3 DNA reads TGTGCCAGCAGCCAAGAGGTGACAGGTTTTGGCTACACCTTC.

This chain links TRBV9 with TRBJ1-5; no definite D call. Germline CDR1 SGDLS, CDR2 YYNGEE. The CDR3 sequence is 14 residues long. Between the trimmed V and J ends, which lost 1 base and 7 bases, there was a span of 12 bases. The CDR3 spells CASSVSESNQPQHF. CDR3 nucleotides: TGTGCCAGCAGCGTAAGTGAGTCCAACCAGCCCCAGCATTTT.

In its sample, this clone was seen a few times. The rearrangement uses TRBV5-6 and TRBJ2-7; TRBD1 is a possible D gene (7 bases). Germline lookup yields CDR1 SGHDT and CDR2 YYEEEE. The CDR3 covers 13 residues. V was clipped by 3 bases and J by 5 bases, with 12 bases between them. This CDR3 reads CASSSTGRHEQYF. The CDR3 region has the DNA TGTGCCAGCAGCTCGACAGGGAGGCACGAGCAGTACTTC. Full variable domain (rest looked up from reference TRBV5-6 and TRBJ2-7): DAGVTQSPTHLIKTRGQQVTLRCSPKSGHDTVSWYQQALGQGPQFIFQYYEEEERQRGNFPDRFSGHQFPNYSSELNVNALLLGDSALYLCASSSTGRHEQYFGPGTRLTVT.